Following are 7 T cell receptor beta chains from one sample sequenced in a study of T cell repertoires in cytomegalovirus infection. Their antigens remain unidentified. One entry per CDR3 protein results from TCRdb running MiXCR on the reads. The table includes about 890,000 distinct CDR3 sequences, roughly 31% detected once. Sequencing was performed on cultured CD8+ T cells from PBMCs, taken from culture after CMV antigen stimulation. Receptor source: a human donor in good health (CMV status not recorded). Some clones in this sample may be carry-over from other donors' samples.

This clonotype has ten or more counts. The V gene is TRBV4-1, the J gene TRBJ2-1, with unresolved D. V lost 8 bases and J 4 bases, leaving 18 bases between the germline ends. Germline V gene sequence: CDR1 MGHRA, CDR2 YSYEKL. The CDR3 loop spans 15 amino acids. CDR3 in DNA: TGCGCCAGCTCCCCGACCTTCCTACTTTACAATGAGCAGTTCTTC. Its protein product is CASSPTFLLYNEQFF.

The gene calls are TRBV4-1 and TRBJ1-5; 7 nucleotides align to TRBD1. The CDR3 sequence is 15 residues long. Germline V lookup: CDR1 MGHRA, CDR2 YSYEKL. J gave up 1 base and V 3 bases, and 3 bases lay outside the gene matches. The CDR3 DNA sequence: TGCGCCAGCAGCCAGTCGACAGGGAGCAATCAGCCCCAGCATTTT. Its translation: CASSQSTGSNQPQHF.

V usage is TRBV27 and J usage is TRBJ2-2, with no clear D. V was shortened by 2 bases and J by 1 base, with 8 bases between the two germline ends. In germline, CDR1 is MNHEY, CDR2 SMNVEV (reference sequence). The CDR3 spans 15 residues. The CDR3 DNA reads TGTGCCAGCAGTTTACTCCGACTGAACACCGGGGAGCTGTTTTTT. This translates into CASSLLRLNTGELFF.

V and J are TRBV4-1 and TRBJ2-1, with TRBD1 as a possible D gene (6 bases). V lost 0 bases and J 4 bases, leaving 13 bases between the germline ends. CDR3 length: 16 amino acids. Germline lookup yields CDR1 MGHRA and CDR2 YSYEKL. CDR3 region: CASSQDWDKAYNEQFF. The CDR3 DNA is TGCGCCAGCAGCCAAGATTGGGACAAAGCTTACAATGAGCAGTTCTTC.

This rearrangement joins TRBV19 to TRBJ1-1, with D unclear. Per germline, CDR1 LNHDA and CDR2 SQIVND (reference sequence). The CDR3 has 12 residues. Between the trimmed V and J ends, which lost 3 bases and 8 bases, there was a span of 10 bases. The CDR3 loop is CASSISLREAFF. The DNA of the CDR3 is TGTGCCAGTAGTATTTCACTGAGAGAAGCTTTCTTT.

This rearrangement joins TRBV9 to TRBJ2-6; 10 nucleotides align to TRBD1. The CDR3 consists of 18 residues. Germline loops: CDR1 SGDLS, CDR2 YYNGEE. V gave up 2 bases and J gave up 0 bases; unmatched junction bases: 5. CDR3 loop: CASSVPGQGYSGANVLTF. As DNA, the CDR3 is TGTGCCAGCAGCGTCCCGGGACAGGGGTACTCTGGGGCCAACGTCCTGACTTTC. The entire variable domain, with the rest obtained from reference TRBV9 and TRBJ2-6, is as follows: DSGVTQTPKHLITATGQRVTLRCSPRSGDLSVYWYQQSLDQGLQFLIQYYNGEERAKGNILERFSAQQFPDLHSELNLSSLELGDSALYFCASSVPGQGYSGANVLTFGAGSRLTVL.

On this clonotype itself: This may come from a read error, since a much larger clone is one base off. The CDR3: CVSSLATGGFGETQYF. CDR3 DNA sequence: TGTGTCAGCAGCTTAGCAACAGGGGGCTTTGGAGAGACCCAGTACTTC. This chain joins TRBV7-8 and TRBJ2-5, with TRBD1 matching over 9 bases. This CDR3 contains 16 residues. Germline V CDR1 and CDR2: SGHVS, FQNEAQ. Complete variable domain (other parts from reference TRBV7-8 and TRBJ2-5): GAGVSQSPRYKVAKRGQDVALRCDPISGHVSLFWYQQALGQGPEFLTYFQNEAQLDKSGLPSDRFFAERPEGSVSTLKIQRTQQEDSAVYLCVSSLATGGFGETQYFGPGTRLLVL.